This T cell receptor (beta chain) was documented in a study of blood T cells in healthy people across ages. Turning to the study itself: Roughly one uniquely barcoded beta molecule per two T cells was captured.

The second PCR ran about 7 to 12 cycles with a sample-barcoded 5' primer and J-beta primers. Every cDNA molecule carried a tag from a template-switch adaptor bearing 12 random nucleotides. TCRdb passed the 5' RACE reads through MiXCR, listing each CDR3 protein once. The data hold approximately 810,000 distinct CDR3 sequences, with around 26% observed a single time. The CDR3 sequence is 14 residues long. Germline values: CDR1 MDHEN, CDR2 SYDVKM. On this clonotype itself: A much larger clone is a single base away; this may be a read error.

The TCR comes from a woman older than 75 in good health. This chain uses TRBV28 with TRBJ2-6; D may be TRBD1 (5 bases). The sequenced sample consisted of blood. The CDR3, as DNA: TGTGCCACCCTAAGTTTTGATGGGGCCAACGTCCTGGCTTTC. Its translation: CATLSFDGANVLAF.